A selection of T cell receptor beta chains follows, all from one sample in a study of response to subunit inactivated influenza vaccine. TCRdb fed the RT-PCR reads into MiXCR, producing one record per CDR3 protein. Here the sample spans a few hundred thousand distinct CDR3 sequences, about a tenth being singletons. Sequencing used PBMCs from blood, obtained roughly 45 days after vaccination. The receptor set was obtained from a man over 45 who received an inactivated influenza vaccine. Each CDR3 is given with its conserved first and last residue. D genes are given only for firm matches. Not every row has a clone size; where given, it reads once, few, many or a size class.

j_call,clone_size,d_call,v_call,cdr3_length,cdr3_aa,cdr3_nt
TRBJ2-5,few,.,TRBV10-3,16,CAISESKGLYQETQYF,TGTGCCATCAGTGAGTCGAAGGGGTTGTACCAAGAGACCCAGTACTTC
TRBJ2-1,many,TRBD2,TRBV20-1,16,CSARDLSGRQSYEQFF,TGCAGTGCTAGAGATCTCAGCGGGAGGCAAAGCTATGAGCAGTTCTTC
TRBJ2-5,.,TRBD1,TRBV5-6,15,CASSHLTGAQETQYF,TGTGCCAGCAGCCATTTAACAGGGGCGCAAGAGACCCAGTACTTC
TRBJ2-7,few,.,TRBV12-3/TRBV12-4,14,CASSLALGFGEQYF,TGTGCCAGCAGTTTAGCGCTGGGTTTTGGCGAGCAGTACTTC
TRBJ2-3,many,.,TRBV12-3/TRBV12-4,15,CASSTSRGSTDTQYF,TGTGCCAGCAGCACATCGCGGGGAAGCACAGATACGCAGTATTTT
TRBJ2-2,.,TRBD2,TRBV10-3,17,CAISKEASGDPTGELFF,TGTGCCATCTCGAAAGAAGCTAGCGGGGATCCGACCGGGGAGCTGTTTTTT
TRBJ2-2,few,TRBD2,TRBV4-2,18,CASSPLGVAGTNTGELFF,TGTGCCAGCAGCCCCCTGGGGGTAGCGGGGACGAACACCGGGGAGCTGTTTTTT
TRBJ2-5,many,.,TRBV5-1,14,CASSLDVGGETQYF,TGCGCCAGCAGCTTGGATGTAGGGGGAGAGACCCAGTACTTC
TRBJ2-7,.,.,TRBV7-2,15,CASSLGATPIYEQYF,TGTGCCAGCAGCTTAGGTGCTACACCAATCTACGAGCAGTACTTC
TRBJ2-3,few,TRBD2,TRBV6-5,19,CASSYRVPGLARRTDTQYF,TGTGCCAGCAGTTACCGAGTCCCGGGACTAGCGCGTCGCACAGATACGCAGTATTTT
TRBJ2-2,.,.,TRBV4-3,14,CASSRTGSTGELFF,TGCGCCAGCAGCCGCACAGGGAGCACCGGGGAGCTGTTTTTT
TRBJ1-1,few,.,TRBV7-3,13,CASSLLHNTEAFF,TGTGCCAGCAGCTTACTCCACAACACTGAAGCTTTCTTT
TRBJ2-3,.,.,TRBV7-9,15,CASSLVQTSTDTQYF,TGTGCCAGCAGCTTGGTCCAGACTAGCACAGATACGCAGTATTTT
TRBJ2-4,.,.,TRBV7-8,12,CASSNSKNIQYF,TGTGCCAGCAGCAATTCTAAGAACATTCAGTACTTC
TRBJ1-1,.,TRBD1,TRBV29-1,12,CSVVGQSTEAFF,TGCAGCGTAGTGGGACAGAGCACTGAAGCTTTCTTT
TRBJ2-7,.,.,TRBV28,13,CASSSPFPYEQYF,TGTGCCAGCAGTTCCCCGTTCCCCTACGAGCAGTACTTC
TRBJ2-3,few,.,TRBV4-1,16,CASSQGRIGSTDTQYF,TGCGCCAGCAGCCAAGGCCGGATAGGGAGCACAGATACGCAGTATTTT
TRBJ2-7,.,TRBD1,TRBV11-1,15,CASSLEGQVTYEQYF,TGTGCCAGCAGCTTAGAGGGACAGGTTACCTACGAGCAGTACTTC